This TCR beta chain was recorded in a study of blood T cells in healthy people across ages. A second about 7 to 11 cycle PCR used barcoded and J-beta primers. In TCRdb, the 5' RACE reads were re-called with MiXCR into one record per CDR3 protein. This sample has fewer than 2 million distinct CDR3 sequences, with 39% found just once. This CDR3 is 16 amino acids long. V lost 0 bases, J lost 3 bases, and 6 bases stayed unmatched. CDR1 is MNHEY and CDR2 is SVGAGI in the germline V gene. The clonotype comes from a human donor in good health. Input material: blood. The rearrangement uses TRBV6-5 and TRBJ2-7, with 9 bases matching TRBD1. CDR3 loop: CASSYSSGDRDYEQYF. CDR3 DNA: TGTGCCAGCAGTTACTCGAGTGGGGACAGGGACTACGAGCAGTACTTC.